Listed below are T cell receptor beta chains from one sample, sequenced in a study of blood T cell repertoires in COVID-19. Assay used: immunoSEQ multiplex PCR; TCRdb lists only in-frame clones, some missing. The data show 210,000 or so clones, with about 90% seen just once and 0.62% held by the top ten. The specimen was peripheral blood. The receptors shown here come from a man between 45 and 60 years old with acute or convalescent COVID-19. Each CDR3 is given with its conserved first and last residue. Each record gives: clone size, J gene, V gene, D gene, CDR3 DNA, CDR3 protein. A D gene is named only where the DNA matches it firmly. Where a row states a size, it is once, few, many or the class of an expanded clone; other rows omit it.

clone_size: .; j_call: TRBJ1-3; v_call: TRBV24-1; d_call: .; cdr3_nt: TGTGCCACCAGTGATTCCAACGGACATGGAAACACCATATATTTT; cdr3_aa: CATSDSNGHGNTIYF
clone_size: .; j_call: TRBJ2-2; v_call: TRBV6-6; d_call: .; cdr3_nt: TGTGCCAGCAGGGATCCCCGGGGTACCGGGGAGCTGTTTTTT; cdr3_aa: CASRDPRGTGELFF
clone_size: .; j_call: TRBJ1-2; v_call: TRBV5-1; d_call: TRBD1; cdr3_nt: TGCGCCAGCAGCATATCCGGGACAGCCTATGGCTACACCTTC; cdr3_aa: CASSISGTAYGYTF
clone_size: few; j_call: TRBJ1-1; v_call: TRBV5-5; d_call: .; cdr3_nt: TGTGCCAGCAGCTTGAGGAGCACTGAAGCTTTCTTT; cdr3_aa: CASSLRSTEAFF
clone_size: .; j_call: TRBJ1-2; v_call: TRBV6-1; d_call: .; cdr3_nt: TGTGCCAGCAGTGAAGCATCTAGTTACTATGGCTACACCTTC; cdr3_aa: CASSEASSYYGYTF
clone_size: .; j_call: TRBJ2-7; v_call: TRBV5-1; d_call: TRBD2; cdr3_nt: TGCGCCAGCAGCTGGACTCTAGCGGGGGGGGCCTACGAGCAGTACTTC; cdr3_aa: CASSWTLAGGAYEQYF
clone_size: .; j_call: TRBJ2-1; v_call: TRBV7-3; d_call: .; cdr3_nt: TGTGCCAGCAGCCCAGGGAGCCGGGGGACCTACAATGAGCAGTTCTTC; cdr3_aa: CASSPGSRGTYNEQFF
clone_size: .; j_call: TRBJ1-2; v_call: TRBV20-1; d_call: .; cdr3_nt: TGCAGTGCTAGAGCAGGGTTTGGCTACACCTTC; cdr3_aa: CSARAGFGYTF
clone_size: .; j_call: TRBJ2-3; v_call: TRBV5-1; d_call: TRBD2; cdr3_nt: TGCGCCAGCAGCTTGCCTAGCGGGACAGATACGCAGTATTTT; cdr3_aa: CASSLPSGTDTQYF
clone_size: .; j_call: TRBJ1-5; v_call: TRBV9; d_call: .; cdr3_nt: TGTGCCAGCAGCGTAGAGAGACAGGTTAAGCAGCCCCAGCATTTT; cdr3_aa: CASSVERQVKQPQHF
clone_size: .; j_call: TRBJ2-1; v_call: TRBV4-1; d_call: .; cdr3_nt: TGCGCCAGCAGCCCAATACTCAGGGGCAATGAGCAGTTCTTC; cdr3_aa: CASSPILRGNEQFF
clone_size: .; j_call: TRBJ2-1; v_call: TRBV28; d_call: TRBD2; cdr3_nt: TGTGCCAGCAGACCCAGGGTGCGGGAGGGCCCCTACAATGAGCAGTTCTTC; cdr3_aa: CASRPRVREGPYNEQFF
clone_size: .; j_call: TRBJ2-4; v_call: TRBV6-2/TRBV6-3; d_call: .; cdr3_nt: TGTGCCAGCAGTTACTCGACCACGCGGCGGGAAAACATTCAGTACTTC; cdr3_aa: CASSYSTTRRENIQYF
clone_size: .; j_call: TRBJ1-4; v_call: TRBV5-1; d_call: TRBD1; cdr3_nt: TGCGCCAGCAGCTTGGGACAGGGGGCGGCTAATGAAAAACTGTTTTTT; cdr3_aa: CASSLGQGAANEKLFF
clone_size: .; j_call: TRBJ1-5; v_call: TRBV19; d_call: TRBD1; cdr3_nt: TGTGCCACGTCCGGGACAGGGGGCAATCAGCCCCAGCATTTT; cdr3_aa: CATSGTGGNQPQHF
clone_size: .; j_call: TRBJ2-7; v_call: TRBV12-3/TRBV12-4; d_call: TRBD1; cdr3_nt: TGTGCCAGCAGTTTGGGACAGGTGCCCGAGCAGTACTTC; cdr3_aa: CASSLGQVPEQYF
clone_size: .; j_call: TRBJ2-1; v_call: TRBV27; d_call: .; cdr3_nt: TGTGCCAGCAGTTTAATAGCGGAAAACAATGAGCAGTTCTTC; cdr3_aa: CASSLIAENNEQFF
clone_size: once; j_call: TRBJ1-3; v_call: TRBV28; d_call: .; cdr3_nt: TGTGCCAGCGCCGCGCAGACAGGAACTGGAAACACCATATATTTT; cdr3_aa: CASAAQTGTGNTIYF
clone_size: .; j_call: TRBJ1-6; v_call: TRBV30; d_call: TRBD1; cdr3_nt: TGTGCCTGGAGCCCCCTGGGACAGGTCGAACTCCACTTT; cdr3_aa: CAWSPLGQVELHF
clone_size: .; j_call: TRBJ2-1; v_call: TRBV6-5; d_call: TRBD2; cdr3_nt: TGTGCCACCCGGAGGACTAGCGGGAGTAGTAATGAGCAGTTCTTC; cdr3_aa: CATRRTSGSSNEQFF
clone_size: .; j_call: TRBJ1-2; v_call: TRBV11-2; d_call: .; cdr3_nt: TGTGCCAGCAGCTTAGGCGGCTTACGGATGGCTGGCTACACCTTC; cdr3_aa: CASSLGGLRMAGYTF
clone_size: .; j_call: TRBJ1-5; v_call: TRBV5-1; d_call: .; cdr3_nt: TGCGCCAGCGGCCGTATCTCGCCCCAGCATTTT; cdr3_aa: CASGRISPQHF
clone_size: .; j_call: TRBJ1-4; v_call: TRBV4-1; d_call: TRBD1; cdr3_nt: TGCGCCAGCAGCCAAAGGGGACAGCGGGAAAAACTGTTTTTT; cdr3_aa: CASSQRGQREKLFF
clone_size: once; j_call: TRBJ1-5; v_call: TRBV29-1; d_call: TRBD1; cdr3_nt: TGCAGCCAAGGGGGGACAGCGAGCAATCAGCCCCAGCATTTT; cdr3_aa: CSQGGTASNQPQHF
clone_size: .; j_call: TRBJ1-4; v_call: TRBV18; d_call: .; cdr3_nt: TGTGCCAGCTCACCACGTGACCAGGGGTTTGAAAAACTGTTTTTT; cdr3_aa: CASSPRDQGFEKLFF
clone_size: .; j_call: TRBJ2-1; v_call: TRBV29-1; d_call: .; cdr3_nt: TGCAGCGTCTCCGGGACTCGCGACAATGAGCAGTTCTTC; cdr3_aa: CSVSGTRDNEQFF
clone_size: .; j_call: TRBJ2-3; v_call: TRBV18; d_call: TRBD2; cdr3_nt: TGTGCCAGCTCACCTGGACTAGCGGGGGCCTTGATGTCTAGCACAGATACGCAGTATTTT; cdr3_aa: CASSPGLAGALMSSTDTQYF
clone_size: .; j_call: TRBJ2-1; v_call: TRBV2; d_call: TRBD2; cdr3_nt: TGTGCCAGCCGGCGGGGGGAGTCCTACAATGAGCAGTTCTTC; cdr3_aa: CASRRGESYNEQFF
clone_size: .; j_call: TRBJ1-5; v_call: TRBV28; d_call: TRBD1; cdr3_nt: TGTGCCAGCCGGAGACAGGGATCAAATCAGCCCCAGCATTTT; cdr3_aa: CASRRQGSNQPQHF
clone_size: .; j_call: TRBJ1-1; v_call: TRBV11-2; d_call: .; cdr3_nt: TGTGCCAGCAGCCACATAACAGGGGAAGCTTTCTTT; cdr3_aa: CASSHITGEAFF
clone_size: .; j_call: TRBJ2-3; v_call: TRBV4-3; d_call: TRBD2; cdr3_nt: TGCGCCAGCAGCCAGACTAGCGGGGGAGGAGATACGCAGTATTTT; cdr3_aa: CASSQTSGGGDTQYF
clone_size: .; j_call: TRBJ1-5; v_call: TRBV29-1; d_call: .; cdr3_nt: TGCAGCGTTGTCATAGAGGGAATTACCAATCAGCCCCAGCATTTT; cdr3_aa: CSVVIEGITNQPQHF
clone_size: once; j_call: TRBJ2-7; v_call: TRBV9; d_call: TRBD2; cdr3_nt: TGTGCCAGCAGCGTAGGGCTACTAGCGGGAGTTTACGAGCAGTACTTC; cdr3_aa: CASSVGLLAGVYEQYF
clone_size: .; j_call: TRBJ1-5; v_call: TRBV19; d_call: .; cdr3_nt: TGTGCCAGTAGTATGGGGGCGAGGCAGCCCCAGCATTTT; cdr3_aa: CASSMGARQPQHF
clone_size: .; j_call: TRBJ1-1; v_call: TRBV11-2; d_call: .; cdr3_nt: TGTGCCAGCAGCTTGAAAGAGGGTTGGACTGAAGCTTTCTTT; cdr3_aa: CASSLKEGWTEAFF
clone_size: .; j_call: TRBJ2-1; v_call: TRBV11-2; d_call: .; cdr3_nt: TGTGCCAGCAGCTTATCCAACAATGAGCAGTTCTTC; cdr3_aa: CASSLSNNEQFF
clone_size: .; j_call: TRBJ1-4; v_call: TRBV19; d_call: TRBD1; cdr3_nt: TGTGCCAGTAGGATGACAGGGGGCGGCGAAAAACTGTTTTTT; cdr3_aa: CASRMTGGGEKLFF
clone_size: .; j_call: TRBJ1-3; v_call: TRBV3-1/TRBV3-2; d_call: .; cdr3_nt: TGTGCCAGCAGCCAATTATCAGGGCATGGAAACACCATATATTTT; cdr3_aa: CASSQLSGHGNTIYF
clone_size: .; j_call: TRBJ2-1; v_call: TRBV6-2/TRBV6-3; d_call: .; cdr3_nt: TGTGCCAGCAGTTACGGCGAGGTTGAGCAGTTCTTC; cdr3_aa: CASSYGEVEQFF
clone_size: .; j_call: TRBJ2-3; v_call: TRBV6-4; d_call: TRBD1; cdr3_nt: TGTGCCAGCAGTGACCATGGGACAGGGGGCTGGGATACGCAGTATTTT; cdr3_aa: CASSDHGTGGWDTQYF
clone_size: few; j_call: TRBJ2-2; v_call: TRBV7-9; d_call: .; cdr3_nt: TGTGCCAGCAGCTTAGCCAGGCGGAACACCGGGGAGCTGTTTTTT; cdr3_aa: CASSLARRNTGELFF
clone_size: .; j_call: TRBJ2-2; v_call: TRBV7-2; d_call: .; cdr3_nt: TGTGCCAGCAGCTCGTTACTAGCCGGGGAGCTGTTTTTT; cdr3_aa: CASSSLLAGELFF
clone_size: .; j_call: TRBJ1-4; v_call: TRBV18; d_call: .; cdr3_nt: TGTGCCAGCTCACAGGGGGTTAACGAAAAACTGTTTTTT; cdr3_aa: CASSQGVNEKLFF
clone_size: .; j_call: TRBJ1-2; v_call: TRBV3-1/TRBV3-2; d_call: .; cdr3_nt: TGTGCCAGCAGCCAGACAGATGGCGGCTACACCTTC; cdr3_aa: CASSQTDGGYTF
clone_size: .; j_call: TRBJ1-2; v_call: TRBV6-2/TRBV6-3; d_call: .; cdr3_nt: TGTGCCAGCAGTTACAACAGGAGAAACTATGGCTACACCTTC; cdr3_aa: CASSYNRRNYGYTF
clone_size: .; j_call: TRBJ2-5; v_call: TRBV11-2; d_call: TRBD1; cdr3_nt: TGTGCCAGTGTCCGGGACAGGAACCAAGAGACCCAGTACTTC; cdr3_aa: CASVRDRNQETQYF
clone_size: .; j_call: TRBJ1-1; v_call: TRBV9; d_call: .; cdr3_nt: TGTGCCAGCAGCGTAGCAGGGAAGAACACTGAAGCTTTCTTT; cdr3_aa: CASSVAGKNTEAFF
clone_size: .; j_call: TRBJ1-1; v_call: TRBV19; d_call: .; cdr3_nt: TGTGCCAGTAGTGTGGACAGCGCCTACACTGAAGCTTTCTTT; cdr3_aa: CASSVDSAYTEAFF
clone_size: .; j_call: TRBJ2-1; v_call: TRBV7-3; d_call: TRBD2; cdr3_nt: TGTGCCAGCAGCTGGACTAGCGGGGGGGCCTATGAGCAGTTCTTC; cdr3_aa: CASSWTSGGAYEQFF
clone_size: .; j_call: TRBJ1-2; v_call: TRBV7-9; d_call: TRBD1; cdr3_nt: TGTGCCTGGCACGGACAGGTTAACTATGGCTACACCTTC; cdr3_aa: CAWHGQVNYGYTF
clone_size: .; j_call: TRBJ2-7; v_call: TRBV19; d_call: TRBD2; cdr3_nt: TGTGCCAGTAGTACCAAAGGACTAGCGGGATCGTACGAGCAGTACTTC; cdr3_aa: CASSTKGLAGSYEQYF